One and the same sample provided the 27 T cell receptor beta chains below, sequenced in a study of blood T cell repertoires in COVID-19. The data were produced by immunoSEQ multiplex PCR, yet TCRdb's version contains in-frame clones alone and is incomplete. The sample shows 300,000 to 350,000 clones, around nine tenths of them seen only once. Input material: peripheral blood. Receptors originate from a woman aged 70-85 years with COVID-19, enrolled during active disease.

The chain has TRBV5-5 and TRBJ2-3; TRBD2 agrees at 7 bases. This CDR3 comprises 14 residues. The germline V gene has CDR1 SGHKS and CDR2 YYEKEE (reference sequence). The junction had 8 bases not matched to a gene; V was cut back by 4 bases and J by 6 bases. CDR3 protein: CASSDQGGADTQYF. CDR3 coding DNA: TGTGCCAGCAGCGATCAGGGAGGGGCGGATACGCAGTATTTT.

This clone was detected only a few times. V is TRBV6-2 or TRBV6-3 and J is TRBJ1-5; a weak D match, TRBD1 (6 bases). The CDR3 sequence is 17 residues long. The germline CDR1 and CDR2 sequences are MNHEY and SVGEGT. Trimming removed 8 bases at V and 7 bases at J, with 27 bases between. The CDR3 sequence is CASGRPKIYRETQPQHF. DNA of the CDR3: TGTGCCAGCGGCCGGCCCAAAATCTACAGGGAGACACAGCCCCAGCATTTT.

This clone showed up just once. DNA of the CDR3: TGTGCCAGCAGTTTTAAACCCCTCAGGGCTGGGGCCAACGTCCTGACTTTC. This gives the protein CASSFKPLRAGANVLTF. This sequence joins TRBV27 and TRBJ2-6, with a possible D match to TRBD1 (5 bases). V was shortened by 3 bases and J by 2 bases, with 14 bases between the two germline ends. The CDR3 is 17 amino acids. Germline-derived CDR1 and CDR2 are MNHEY and SMNVEV (reference sequence).

The gene calls are TRBV7-8 and TRBJ1-2; tentatively, D is TRBD1 (6 bases). This CDR3 contains 12 residues. Trimming stripped 5 bases from V and 7 bases from J, with 11 bases between. Germline loops: CDR1 SGHVS, CDR2 FQNEAQ. The CDR3 nucleotides read TGTGCCAGCAGCCAGACAGGCGCTGGCTACACCTTC. It codes for CASSQTGAGYTF.

V gene TRBV24-1 combines with J gene TRBJ1-1, with 7 bases lining up with TRBD1. Germline V CDR1 and CDR2: KGHDR, SFDVKD. The V segment lost 3 bases and the J segment 0 bases; nucleotides outside the gene matches: 0. This CDR3 spans 14 amino acids. The CDR3 coding sequence is TGTGCCACCAGTGATGGACAGGTGAACACTGAAGCTTTCTTT. Protein sequence: CATSDGQVNTEAFF.

The V call is TRBV5-6, the J call TRBJ2-7; 11 positions match TRBD1. Germline V gene lookup returns CDR1 SGHDT and CDR2 YYEEEE. The CDR3 totals 15 residues. After removal of 3 bases from V and 9 bases from J, the junction contained 11 bases not matched to a gene. CDR3 amino acids: CASSSRDRGLGRQYF. Here the CDR3 DNA reads TGTGCCAGCAGCTCCCGGGACAGGGGGTTAGGAAGGCAGTACTTC.

The chain carries TRBV12-5 and TRBJ1-2; D remains ambiguous. The CDR3 is 13 amino acids. CDR1 LGHNT and CDR2 FRNRAP come from the germline V gene. The V end was cut by 0 bases, the J end by 5 bases, with 7 bases between. The DNA for the CDR3 is TGTGCTAGTGGTTTGGTCAACAGTTATGGCTACACCTTC. This gives the protein CASGLVNSYGYTF.

This chain connects TRBV9 to TRBJ2-3; 9 bases align to TRBD1. This CDR3 spans 16 amino acids. CDR1 is SGDLS and CDR2 is YYNGEE in the germline V gene. V was clipped by 4 bases and J by 3 bases; unmatched bases: 9. CDR3: CASSSPQGAGTDTQYF. The DNA of the CDR3 is TGTGCCAGCAGCTCACCACAGGGGGCAGGGACAGATACGCAGTATTTT.

V gene TRBV6-1 combines with J gene TRBJ1-6, with D unclear. The V end lost 1 base, the J end lost 9 bases, and 10 bases lay between the germline ends. Looked up from germline, CDR1 is MNHNS and CDR2 is SASEGT. The CDR3 is made up of 14 amino acids. CDR3: CASSEGLTGSPLHF. CDR3 sequence (DNA): TGTGCCAGCAGTGAAGGACTTACTGGTTCACCCCTCCACTTT.

This rearrangement joins TRBV4-2 to TRBJ1-3; D is possibly TRBD1 (5 bases). This CDR3 has 17 amino acids. V lost 0 bases and J lost 3, with 15 bases in between. Germline-derived CDR1 and CDR2 are LGHNA and YNFKEQ. CDR3 nucleotides: TGTGCCAGCAGCCAAGATCGGGGTACGGGGGGTGGAAACACCATATATTTT. This codes for CASSQDRGTGGGNTIYF.

The chain uses TRBV5-1 and TRBJ2-2, with 9 bases identical to TRBD1. Germline CDR1 and CDR2: SGHRS and YFSETQ. There are 13 residues in the CDR3. V trimming: 3 bases; J trimming: 7 bases; junction bases outside the gene matches: 1. The DNA of the CDR3 is TGCGCCAGCAGCTGGACAGGGGTCGGGGAGCTGTTTTTT. As protein: CASSWTGVGELFF.

The CDR3 sequence: CASSKRDYSSYSNQPQHF. CDR3 in DNA: TGTGCCAGCAGTAAGCGGGATTACAGCAGTTATAGCAATCAGCCCCAGCATTTT. This chain joins TRBV28 and TRBJ1-5; no clear D gene. With 5 bases removed from V and 0 bases from J, the gap between germline ends came to 20 bases. The CDR3 consists of 18 residues. CDR1 and CDR2 (germline): MDHEN, SYDVKM.

V gene TRBV5-1 combines with J gene TRBJ1-1, with D unresolved. Trimming removed 5 bases at V and 5 bases at J, with 13 bases between. Germline V gene sequence: CDR1 SGHRS, CDR2 YFSETQ. This CDR3 spans 13 amino acids. The CDR3 loop is CASSTLRETEAFF. The CDR3 nucleotides read TGCGCCAGCAGTACGTTAAGAGAGACTGAAGCTTTCTTT.

This chain uses TRBV6-5 with TRBJ2-3; 9 bases align to TRBD2. This CDR3 has 15 amino acids. Germline V gives CDR1 MNHEY, CDR2 SVGAGI. After removal of 5 bases from V and 2 bases from J, the junction contained 5 bases not matched to a gene. CDR3 DNA: TGTGCCAGCAGTCGTCGCGGGGGGGCCACAGATACGCAGTATTTT. Translated: CASSRRGGATDTQYF.

V is TRBV11-3 and J is TRBJ2-2; D remains ambiguous. V was trimmed by 0 bases and J by 5 bases, leaving 10 bases between them. In germline, CDR1 is SGHNT, CDR2 YENEEA. The CDR3 length is 15 residues. In nucleotides, the CDR3 is TGTGCCAGCAGCTTAGATGGCCAGACAACCGGGGAGCTGTTTTTT. It encodes CASSLDGQTTGELFF.

This clone was observed once. The chain carries TRBV10-2 and TRBJ1-4, with 8 positions matching TRBD1. Germline CDR1 and CDR2: WSHSY and SAAADI. The CDR3 is 17 amino acids. Trimming at V came to 4 bases and at J to 0 bases, leaving 7 bases not matched to a gene. The chain's CDR3 is CASSGQGARATNEKLFF. The CDR3 DNA reads as TGCGCCAGCAGTGGTCAGGGGGCTAGAGCAACTAATGAAAAACTGTTTTTT.

The chain carries TRBV2 and TRBJ1-4; weak D call: TRBD1 (6 bases). Germline CDR1 is SNHLY and CDR2 is FYNNEI. Trimming took off 4 bases at V and 14 bases at J, with 17 bases between the two ends. The CDR3 runs 13 residues. CDR3 sequence (DNA): TGTGCCAGCAGTGTGGGCTCCTTGGGGGCTCTGTTTTTT. Translation gives CASSVGSLGALFF.

The rearrangement uses TRBV5-1 and TRBJ1-1; D unresolved. Germline V gene data show CDR1 as SGHRS and CDR2 as YFSETQ. The CDR3 has 14 amino acids. Trimming removed 4 bases from V and 1 base from J, with 11 bases in between. CDR3 nucleotide sequence: TGCGCCAGCAGCGTGGTGGCCGCGAACACTGAAGCTTTCTTT. It encodes CASSVVAANTEAFF.

The V and J genes are TRBV2 and TRBJ1-2; no reliable D call. V gave up 3 bases and J gave up 5 bases, with 7 bases separating them. The CDR3 extends over 12 amino acids. The germline V gene encodes CDR1 SNHLY and CDR2 FYNNEI. The CDR3 reads CASSDKAYGYTF. Here the CDR3 DNA reads TGTGCCAGCAGTGATAAAGCATATGGCTACACCTTC.

The V and J genes are TRBV6-5 and TRBJ1-5; D possibly corresponds to TRBD1 (6 bases). The CDR3 is made up of 14 amino acids. The germline CDR1 and CDR2 sequences are MNHEY and SVGAGI. V gave up 8 bases and J gave up 11 bases, with 22 bases separating them. The CDR3 DNA follows: TGTGCCAGCGGAAGGGGGTTAGACAGCCTGGCCCAGCATTTT. Its protein product is CASGRGLDSLAQHF.

This sequence joins TRBV28 and TRBJ1-1; a possible D gene is TRBD1 (6 bases). The CDR3 extends over 14 amino acids. Per the germline V gene, CDR1 is MDHEN and CDR2 is SYDVKM. V was trimmed by 11 bases and J by 4 bases, leaving 20 bases between them. The CDR3 protein is CASSGAELGTEAFF. DNA of the CDR3: TGTGCCTCCTCAGGGGCGGAGCTCGGCACTGAAGCTTTCTTT.

J is TRBJ2-1 and V is TRBV5-6, with D perhaps matching TRBD1 (6 bases). Trimming took off 4 bases at V and 5 bases at J, with 13 bases between the two ends. Germline values: CDR1 SGHDT, CDR2 YYEEEE. The CDR3 is made up of 14 amino acids. The CDR3 region is CASSAGTRNNEQFF. For the CDR3, the DNA is TGTGCCAGCAGCGCTGGGACAAGAAACAATGAGCAGTTCTTC.

V and J are TRBV30 and TRBJ2-1; D possibly corresponds to TRBD2 (7 bases). V dropped 4 bases and J dropped 6 bases, with 19 bases sitting between them. The germline gives CDR1 GTSNPN, CDR2 SVGIG (reference sequence). This CDR3 comprises 15 residues. For the CDR3, the DNA is TGTGCCTGGACCCCCCGGGGGGTAGGGGGCAATGAGCAGTTCTTC. Residues: CAWTPRGVGGNEQFF.

This clone was picked up one time. The chain combines TRBV3-1 (or the pseudogene TRBV3-2) with TRBJ1-2, with 9 positions matching TRBD1. The germline CDR1 and CDR2 sequences are LGHDT and YNNKEL (reference sequence). J lost 4 bases, V lost 5 bases, and 2 bases had no gene match. The CDR3 has 13 residues. CDR3 sequence reads: CASSGDRAYGYTF. The CDR3, as DNA: TGTGCCAGCAGCGGGGACAGGGCCTATGGCTACACCTTC.

The chain combines TRBV2 with TRBJ1-2; tentative D call: TRBD1 (6 bases). This CDR3 is built from 15 residues. Per the germline V gene, CDR1 is SNHLY and CDR2 is FYNNEI. Trimming shortened V by 5 bases and J by 6 bases, and 19 bases separated the two germline ends. CDR3 coding DNA: TGTGCCAGCAGTACCCCTCATGGACAGCGGAATGGCTACACCTTC. It encodes CASSTPHGQRNGYTF.

This clone was recorded only once. V gene TRBV7-2 combines with J gene TRBJ2-2, with a tentative D call TRBD1 (5 bases). Germline V gives CDR1 SGHTA, CDR2 FQGNSA. V was pared by 5 bases and J by 5 bases, with 15 bases between. There are 15 residues in the CDR3. The CDR3: CASSLQTELTGELFF. Written as DNA, the CDR3 is TGTGCCAGCAGCCTCCAGACAGAGTTAACCGGGGAGCTGTTTTTT.

V gene TRBV27 combines with J gene TRBJ1-2; 8 bases agree with TRBD1. The ends lost 0 bases at V and 4 bases at J; junction bases unmatched: 4. This CDR3 has 15 residues. In germline, CDR1 is MNHEY, CDR2 SMNVEV (reference sequence). The CDR3 sequence is CASSLSVQGGYGYTF. CDR3 nucleotides: TGTGCCAGCAGTTTATCGGTACAGGGGGGCTATGGCTACACCTTC.